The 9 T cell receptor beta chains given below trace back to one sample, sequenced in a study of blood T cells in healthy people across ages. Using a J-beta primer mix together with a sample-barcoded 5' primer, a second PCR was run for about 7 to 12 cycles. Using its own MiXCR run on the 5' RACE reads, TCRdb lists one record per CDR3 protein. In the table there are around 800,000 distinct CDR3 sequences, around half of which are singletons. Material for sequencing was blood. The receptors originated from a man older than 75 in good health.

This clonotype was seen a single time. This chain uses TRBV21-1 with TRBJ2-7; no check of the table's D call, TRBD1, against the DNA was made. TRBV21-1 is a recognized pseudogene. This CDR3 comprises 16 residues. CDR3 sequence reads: CASRFLPGTVYYEQYF. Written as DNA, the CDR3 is TGTGCCAGCAGGTTCTTACCCGGGACGGTTTATTACGAGCAGTACTTC.

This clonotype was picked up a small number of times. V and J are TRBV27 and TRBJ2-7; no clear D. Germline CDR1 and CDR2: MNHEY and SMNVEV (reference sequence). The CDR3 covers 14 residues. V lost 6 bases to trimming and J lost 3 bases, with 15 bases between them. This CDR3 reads CASSRKGSGYEQYF. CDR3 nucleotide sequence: TGTGCCAGCAGCCGAAAGGGTTCCGGCTACGAGCAGTACTTC.

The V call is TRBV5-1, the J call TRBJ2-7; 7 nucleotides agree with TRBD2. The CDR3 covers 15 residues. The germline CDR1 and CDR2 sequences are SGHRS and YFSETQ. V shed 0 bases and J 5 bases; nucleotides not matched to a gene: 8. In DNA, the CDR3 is TGCGCCAGCAGCTTGGTGACTAGCAGAGGGCACGAGCAGTACTTC. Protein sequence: CASSLVTSRGHEQYF.

As DNA, the CDR3 is TGCAGCGTTGTAGGGGGGTACTATGGCTACACCTTC. It translates to CSVVGGYYGYTF. This chain uses TRBV29-1 with TRBJ1-2; D is possibly TRBD1 (6 bases). The V and J ends lost 4 bases and 3 bases respectively, with 9 bases between them. The CDR3 contains 12 residues. Germline CDR1 and CDR2: SQVTM and ANQGSEA.

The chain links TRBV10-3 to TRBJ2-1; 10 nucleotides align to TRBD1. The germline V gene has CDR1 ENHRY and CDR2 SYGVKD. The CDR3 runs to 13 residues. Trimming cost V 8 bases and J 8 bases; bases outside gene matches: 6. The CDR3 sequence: CAIQGQGRDEQFF. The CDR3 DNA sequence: TGTGCCATCCAGGGACAGGGGCGCGATGAGCAGTTCTTC.

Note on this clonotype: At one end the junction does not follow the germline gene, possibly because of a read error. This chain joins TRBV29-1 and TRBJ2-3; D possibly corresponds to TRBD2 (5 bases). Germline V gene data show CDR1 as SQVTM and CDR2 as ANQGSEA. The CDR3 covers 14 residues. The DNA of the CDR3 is TGCGGCGTGGCCACTAGAAGAAACACAGATACGCAGTATTTT. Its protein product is CGVATRRNTDTQYF.

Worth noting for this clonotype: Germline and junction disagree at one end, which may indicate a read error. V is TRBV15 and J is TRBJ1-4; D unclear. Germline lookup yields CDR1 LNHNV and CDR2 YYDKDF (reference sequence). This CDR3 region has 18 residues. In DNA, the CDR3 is TGCGCCACCAGCAGAGACTCCAAGCAGGCAGGTGTTAATGAAAAACTGTTTTTT. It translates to CATSRDSKQAGVNEKLFF.

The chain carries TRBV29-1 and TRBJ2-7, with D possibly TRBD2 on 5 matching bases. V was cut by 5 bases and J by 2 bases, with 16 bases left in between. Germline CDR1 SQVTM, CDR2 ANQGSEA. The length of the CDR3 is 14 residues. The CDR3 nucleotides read TGCAGCGTTCGCCGGGGAAACGGGGCCTACGAGCAGTACTTC. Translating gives CSVRRGNGAYEQYF.

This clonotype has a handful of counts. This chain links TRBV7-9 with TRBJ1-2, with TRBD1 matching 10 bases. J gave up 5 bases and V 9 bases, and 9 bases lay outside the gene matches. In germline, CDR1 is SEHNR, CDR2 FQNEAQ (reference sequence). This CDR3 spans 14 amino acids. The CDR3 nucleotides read TGTGCCAGTGGGGATCCGGGACAGGGGTATGGCTACACCTTC. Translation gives CASGDPGQGYGYTF.